The 2 T cell receptor beta chains below all came from one sample that was sequenced in a study of T cells after posttransplantation cyclophosphamide (dated by TCRdb to about 2016). The receptor library was made with the immunoSEQ multiplex PCR assay. Here the immuneACCESS table is served through TCRdb, limited to in-frame sequences with V and J called. Missing clones are a known gap in these copies; in checked studies unresolved V genes cover under half, and the rest lacks a known reason. A total of approximately 30,000 clones appear in this sample, approximately 90% of them only once. Roughly 3.4% of the sample belongs to the ten largest clones. Material for sequencing was PBMCs. These receptors were collected from a man in his fifties or sixties.

The chain carries TRBV6-6 and TRBJ1-5; 9 bases map to TRBD1. This CDR3 comprises 16 residues. From germline, CDR1 is MNHNY and CDR2 SVGAGI (reference sequence). J lost 4 bases, V lost 0 bases, and 4 bases had no gene match. The CDR3 sequence is CASSYSGQGGNQPQHF. CDR3 bases: TGTGCCAGCAGTTACTCGGGACAGGGAGGTAATCAGCCCCAGCATTTT.

CDR3 residues: CASEPDGSSYEQYF. For the CDR3, the DNA is TGCGCCAGCGAACCGGACGGGAGCTCCTACGAGCAGTACTTC. The chain is built from TRBV5-1 and TRBJ2-7; a possible D gene is TRBD2 (6 bases). Trimming shortened V by 7 bases and J by 0 bases, and 14 bases separated the two germline ends. From germline, CDR1 is SGHRS and CDR2 YFSETQ. This CDR3 contains 14 residues.